The TCR beta chain described here comes from a study of cytomegalovirus exposure and HLA in healthy donors. Losses at the gene ends were 6 bases for V and 3 bases for J; bases not matched to a gene: 6. The CDR3 has 14 residues. The germline V gene encodes CDR1 WNHNN and CDR2 SYGVQD (reference sequence). PCR was performed using 60 Vbeta and 13 Jbeta primers. Clones were sequenced by immunoSEQ multiplex PCR, and TCRdb holds only the in-frame ones, with some missing. In the table there are under 65,000 clones, around 80% of which are singletons. Study observations and caveats: Presence/absence analysis assumed near-uniform sequencing depth across donors. Researchers counted 164 TCR beta chains as cytomegalovirus-associated. The number of N-insertions in an Asian-associated ancestry cluster was reportedly below the approximately 700-donor mean in a later analysis. A cluster of highly shared sequence variants was likely a sequencing artifact.

Points on this clone: Its antigen is still unknown.

Sequenced sample: PBMCs. The rearrangement uses TRBV10-1 and TRBJ2-7; 9 bases fit TRBD1. This clonotype was obtained from a man aged 50-59 years in good health and CMV-seronegative. The chain's CDR3 is CASSLRDRVYEQYF. The CDR3, as DNA: TGCGCCAGCAGCCTCCGGGACAGGGTCTACGAGCAGTACTTC.